The source of this TCR beta chain is a study of blood T cell repertoires in COVID-19. The wider study: COVID-19 samples, acute and convalescent, were from the United States, Italy and Spain. T cells, B-cell-depleted T cells, or PBMCs provided the cDNA or gDNA that served as material.

The germline V gene encodes CDR1 SEHNR and CDR2 FQNEAQ (reference sequence). Trimming cost V 2 bases and J 3 bases; bases outside gene matches: 4. This CDR3 comprises 16 residues. Per the original methods: Estimated nucleated cell counts came from reference gene primer amplification. The repertoire was sequenced with immunoSEQ multiplex PCR; TCRdb's copy has only in-frame clones and lacks some. V and J calls and clone size are as listed in that table; D and trimming were resolved from the DNA. The sample includes some 45,000 clones, over 80% seen only once; the top ten take roughly 13%. The sample consisted of peripheral blood. This TCR derives from a human donor with active COVID-19. The donor label of this sample is uncertain. The rearrangement links TRBV7-9 to TRBJ2-3; 11 bases agree with TRBD2. The CDR3 loop reads CASSLSSGGSTDTQYF. Written as DNA, the CDR3 is TGTGCCAGCAGCTTATCTAGCGGGGGGTCTACAGATACGCAGTATTTT. The full variable domain, rest sourced from reference TRBV7-9 and TRBJ2-3, is DTGVSQNPRHKITKRGQNVTFRCDPISEHNRLYWYRQTLGQGPEFLTYFQNEAQLEKSRLLSDRFSAERPKGSFSTLEIQRTEQGDSAMYLCASSLSSGGSTDTQYFGPGTRLTVL.